This is a list of T cell receptor beta chains from one sample in a study of response to subunit inactivated influenza vaccine. TCRdb processed the RT-PCR reads anew with MiXCR; each CDR3 protein has one entry. The table lists under 550,000 distinct CDR3 sequences, around 7.7% of them singletons, with 10% to 15% in the top ten. This specimen consisted of PBMCs from blood, obtained 23 months after vaccination. These receptor sequences come from a man in his fifties or sixties who received an inactivated influenza vaccine. CDR3s include the opening cysteine and the closing phenylalanine or tryptophan. Fields, in order: D gene, V gene, clone size, J gene, CDR3 protein, CDR3 DNA. D genes are given only for firm matches. Expanded clones are given a class, and other clones once, few, many or no size at all.

D gene: .; V gene: TRBV12-3/TRBV12-4; clone size: few; J gene: TRBJ1-1; CDR3 protein: CASSEVGDEAFF; CDR3 DNA: TGTGCCAGCAGTGAGGTCGGTGATGAAGCTTTCTTT
D gene: TRBD1; V gene: TRBV9; clone size: few; J gene: TRBJ2-2; CDR3 protein: CASSARTGSHTGELFF; CDR3 DNA: TGTGCCAGCAGCGCCCGGACAGGTTCGCACACCGGGGAGCTGTTTTTT
D gene: .; V gene: TRBV3-1; clone size: few; J gene: TRBJ1-6; CDR3 protein: CASRHGGNTNSPLHF; CDR3 DNA: TGTGCCAGCAGACACGGAGGTAATACGAATTCACCCCTCCACTTT
D gene: .; V gene: TRBV20-1; clone size: few; J gene: TRBJ2-1; CDR3 protein: CSASSSGDYNEQFF; CDR3 DNA: TGCAGTGCTAGCTCCAGCGGTGATTACAATGAGCAGTTCTTC
D gene: TRBD2; V gene: TRBV11-2; clone size: .; J gene: TRBJ2-1; CDR3 protein: CASSSSFRLAGGHNEQFF; CDR3 DNA: TGTGCCAGCAGCTCCTCTTTTCGACTAGCGGGGGGCCACAATGAGCAGTTCTTC
D gene: TRBD1; V gene: TRBV7-2; clone size: many; J gene: TRBJ1-4; CDR3 protein: CASSQTGGTNEKLFF; CDR3 DNA: TGTGCCAGCAGCCAGACAGGGGGCACTAATGAAAAACTGTTTTTT
D gene: .; V gene: TRBV4-3; clone size: many; J gene: TRBJ2-4; CDR3 protein: CASSQDVSGAKNIQYF; CDR3 DNA: TGCGCCAGCAGCCAAGATGTATCCGGGGCAAAAAACATTCAGTACTTC
D gene: .; V gene: TRBV7-2; clone size: many; J gene: TRBJ2-5; CDR3 protein: CASSLGSAETQYF; CDR3 DNA: TGTGCCAGCAGCTTAGGGTCGGCGGAGACCCAGTACTTC
D gene: .; V gene: TRBV21-1; clone size: few; J gene: TRBJ1-5; CDR3 protein: CASSLREDREHSLNQPQHF; CDR3 DNA: TGTGCCAGCAGCTTGCGGGAGGACAGGGAACACTCCCTAAATCAGCCCCAGCATTTT
D gene: .; V gene: TRBV12-3/TRBV12-4; clone size: .; J gene: TRBJ2-2; CDR3 protein: CASRGLVNTGELFF; CDR3 DNA: TGTGCCAGCAGGGGACTGGTGAACACCGGGGAGCTGTTTTTT
D gene: .; V gene: TRBV12-3/TRBV12-4; clone size: .; J gene: TRBJ1-6; CDR3 protein: CASTSIGAGYSPLHF; CDR3 DNA: TGTGCCAGCACCTCTATCGGGGCCGGGTATTCACCCCTCCACTTT